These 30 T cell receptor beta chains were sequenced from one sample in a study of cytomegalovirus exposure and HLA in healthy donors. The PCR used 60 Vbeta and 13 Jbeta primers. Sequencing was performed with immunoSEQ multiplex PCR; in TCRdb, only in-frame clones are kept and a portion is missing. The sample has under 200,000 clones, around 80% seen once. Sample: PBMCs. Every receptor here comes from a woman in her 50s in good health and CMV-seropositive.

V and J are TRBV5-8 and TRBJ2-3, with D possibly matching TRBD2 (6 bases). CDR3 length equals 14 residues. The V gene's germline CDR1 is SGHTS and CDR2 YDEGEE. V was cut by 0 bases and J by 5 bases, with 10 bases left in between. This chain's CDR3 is CASSLGLVVDTQYF. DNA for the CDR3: TGTGCCAGCAGCTTGGGACTAGTCGTAGATACGCAGTATTTT.

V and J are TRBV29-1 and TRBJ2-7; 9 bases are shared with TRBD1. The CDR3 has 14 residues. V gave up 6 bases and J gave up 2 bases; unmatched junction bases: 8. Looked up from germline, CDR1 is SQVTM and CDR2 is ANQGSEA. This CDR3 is CSVRGTGLAYEQYF. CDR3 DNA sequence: TGCAGCGTCCGCGGGACAGGGTTGGCCTACGAGCAGTACTTC.

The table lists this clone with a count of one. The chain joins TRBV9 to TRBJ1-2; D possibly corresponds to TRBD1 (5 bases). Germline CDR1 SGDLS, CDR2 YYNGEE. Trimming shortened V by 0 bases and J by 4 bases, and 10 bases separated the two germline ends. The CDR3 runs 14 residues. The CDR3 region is CASSVAVDSYGYTF. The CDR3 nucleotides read TGTGCCAGCAGCGTAGCGGTTGACAGCTATGGCTACACCTTC.

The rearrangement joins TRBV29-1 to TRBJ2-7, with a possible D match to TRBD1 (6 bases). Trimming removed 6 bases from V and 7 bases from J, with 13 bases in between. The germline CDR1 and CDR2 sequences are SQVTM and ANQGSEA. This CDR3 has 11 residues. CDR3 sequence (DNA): TGCAGCGTCTCCCTCAGGGGAGAGCAGTACTTC. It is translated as CSVSLRGEQYF.

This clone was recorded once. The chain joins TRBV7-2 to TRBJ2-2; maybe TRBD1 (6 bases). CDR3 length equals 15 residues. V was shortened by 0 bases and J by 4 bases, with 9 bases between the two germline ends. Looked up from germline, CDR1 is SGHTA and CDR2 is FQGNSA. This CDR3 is CASSLADRLTGELFF. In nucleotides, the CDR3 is TGTGCCAGCAGCTTAGCGGACAGACTCACCGGGGAGCTGTTTTTT.

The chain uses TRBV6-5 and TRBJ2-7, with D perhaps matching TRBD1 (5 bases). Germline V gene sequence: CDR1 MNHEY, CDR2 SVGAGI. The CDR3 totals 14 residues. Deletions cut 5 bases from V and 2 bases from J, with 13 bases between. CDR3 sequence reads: CASSVPGLPYEQYF. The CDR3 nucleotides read TGTGCCAGCAGTGTACCAGGGTTACCCTACGAGCAGTACTTC.

The CDR3 here is CASSRTGDGYTF. CDR3 in DNA: TGTGCCAGCAGTCGGACAGGGGATGGCTACACCTTC. This chain links TRBV2 with TRBJ1-2, with TRBD1 identical over 9 bases. J lost 6 bases, V lost 5 bases, and 1 base had no gene match. The CDR3 contains 12 residues. The V gene's germline CDR1 is SNHLY and CDR2 FYNNEI. Variable domain in full (rest from reference TRBV2 and TRBJ1-2): EPEVTQTPSHQVTQMGQEVILRCVPISNHLYFYWYRQILGQKVEFLVSFYNNEISEKSEIFDDQFSVERPDGSNFTLKIRSTKLEDSAMYFCASSRTGDGYTFGSGTRLTVV.

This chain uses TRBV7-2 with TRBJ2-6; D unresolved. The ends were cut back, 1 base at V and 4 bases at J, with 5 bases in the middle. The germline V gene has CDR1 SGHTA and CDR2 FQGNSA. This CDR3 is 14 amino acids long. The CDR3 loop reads CASSLGAGANVLTF. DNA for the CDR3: TGTGCCAGCAGCTTAGGGGCCGGGGCCAACGTCCTGACTTTC.

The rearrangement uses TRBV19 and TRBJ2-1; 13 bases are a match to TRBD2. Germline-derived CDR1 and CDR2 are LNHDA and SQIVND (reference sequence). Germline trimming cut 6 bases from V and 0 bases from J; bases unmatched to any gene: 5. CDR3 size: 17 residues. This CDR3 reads CASSPGLAGSSYNEQFF. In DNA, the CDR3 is TGTGCCAGTAGCCCGGGACTAGCGGGGAGCTCCTACAATGAGCAGTTCTTC.

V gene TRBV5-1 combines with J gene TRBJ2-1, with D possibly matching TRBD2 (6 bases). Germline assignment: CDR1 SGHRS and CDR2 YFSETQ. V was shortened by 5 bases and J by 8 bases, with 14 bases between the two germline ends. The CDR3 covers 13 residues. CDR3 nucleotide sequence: TGCGCCAGCAGAAGGATCCCTAGCGATGAGCAGTTCTTC. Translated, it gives CASRRIPSDEQFF. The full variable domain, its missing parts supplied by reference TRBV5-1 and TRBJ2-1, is KAGVTQTPRYLIKTRGQQVTLSCSPISGHRSVSWYQQTPGQGLQFLFEYFSETQRNKGNFPGRFSGRQFSNSRSEMNVSTLELGDSALYLCASRRIPSDEQFFGPGTRLTVL.

The CDR3 spells CATSKDRSNQPQHF. In nucleotides, the CDR3 is TGTGCCACCAGTAAGGACAGGAGTAATCAGCCCCAGCATTTT. The chain uses TRBV15 and TRBJ1-5; 7 bases are shared with TRBD1. This CDR3 is 14 amino acids long. Germline V gene sequence: CDR1 LNHNV, CDR2 YYDKDF (reference sequence). J was trimmed by 4 bases and V by 6 bases; bases with no gene match: 6.

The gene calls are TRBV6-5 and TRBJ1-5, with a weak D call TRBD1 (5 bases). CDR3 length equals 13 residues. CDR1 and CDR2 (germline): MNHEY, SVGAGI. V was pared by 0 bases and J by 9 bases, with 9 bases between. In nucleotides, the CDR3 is TGTGCCAGCAGTTACTCTAGCCAGGGGCCCCAGCATTTT. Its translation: CASSYSSQGPQHF.

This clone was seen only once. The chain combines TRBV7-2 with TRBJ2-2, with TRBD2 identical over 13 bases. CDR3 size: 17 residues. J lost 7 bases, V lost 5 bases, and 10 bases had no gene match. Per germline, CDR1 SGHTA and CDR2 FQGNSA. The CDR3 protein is CASSQGLAGLRGGELFF. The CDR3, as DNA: TGTGCCAGCAGCCAGGGACTAGCGGGACTTAGAGGCGGGGAGCTGTTTTTT.

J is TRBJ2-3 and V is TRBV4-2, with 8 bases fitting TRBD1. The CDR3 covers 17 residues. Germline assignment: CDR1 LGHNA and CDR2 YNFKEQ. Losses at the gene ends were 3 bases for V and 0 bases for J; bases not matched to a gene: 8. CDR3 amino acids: CASSQQHRGESTDTQYF. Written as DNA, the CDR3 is TGTGCCAGCAGCCAGCAACACAGGGGGGAAAGCACAGATACGCAGTATTTT.

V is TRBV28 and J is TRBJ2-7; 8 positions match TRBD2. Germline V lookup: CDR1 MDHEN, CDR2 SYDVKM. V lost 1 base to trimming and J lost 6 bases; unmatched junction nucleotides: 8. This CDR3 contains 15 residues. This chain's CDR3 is CASSLLTGGPSEQYF. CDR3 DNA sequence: TGTGCCAGCAGTTTATTAACGGGAGGGCCTTCCGAGCAGTACTTC.

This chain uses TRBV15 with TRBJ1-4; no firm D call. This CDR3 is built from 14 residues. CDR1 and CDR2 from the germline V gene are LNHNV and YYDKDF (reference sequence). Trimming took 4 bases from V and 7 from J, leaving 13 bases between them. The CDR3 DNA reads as TGTGCCACCAGCACGGGGTCCCTGGGTGAAAAACTGTTTTTT. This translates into CATSTGSLGEKLFF.

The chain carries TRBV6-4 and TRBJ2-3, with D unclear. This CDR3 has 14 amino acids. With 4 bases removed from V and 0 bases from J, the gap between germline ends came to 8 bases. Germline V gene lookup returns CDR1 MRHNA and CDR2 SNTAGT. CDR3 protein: CASSVEPSTDTQYF. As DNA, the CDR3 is TGTGCCAGCAGTGTTGAGCCTAGCACAGATACGCAGTATTTT.

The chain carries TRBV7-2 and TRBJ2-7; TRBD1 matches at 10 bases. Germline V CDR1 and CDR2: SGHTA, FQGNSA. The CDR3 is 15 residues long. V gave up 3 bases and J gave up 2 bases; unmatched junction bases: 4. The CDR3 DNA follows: TGTGCCAGCAGCTTCGGACAGGGGGGGACCTACGAGCAGTACTTC. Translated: CASSFGQGGTYEQYF.

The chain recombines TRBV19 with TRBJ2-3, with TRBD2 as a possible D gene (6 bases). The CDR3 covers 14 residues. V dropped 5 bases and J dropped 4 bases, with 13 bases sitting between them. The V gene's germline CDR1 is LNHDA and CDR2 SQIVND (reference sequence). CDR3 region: CASSRGLYSDTQYF. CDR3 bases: TGTGCCAGTAGTCGGGGGTTATATTCAGATACGCAGTATTTT.

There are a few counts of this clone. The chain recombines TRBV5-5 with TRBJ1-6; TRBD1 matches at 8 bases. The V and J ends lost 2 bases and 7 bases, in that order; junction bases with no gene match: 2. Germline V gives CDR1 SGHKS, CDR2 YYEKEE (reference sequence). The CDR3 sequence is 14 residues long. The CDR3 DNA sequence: TGTGCCAGCAGCTTCGACAGGGGAAATTCACCCCTCCACTTT. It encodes CASSFDRGNSPLHF.

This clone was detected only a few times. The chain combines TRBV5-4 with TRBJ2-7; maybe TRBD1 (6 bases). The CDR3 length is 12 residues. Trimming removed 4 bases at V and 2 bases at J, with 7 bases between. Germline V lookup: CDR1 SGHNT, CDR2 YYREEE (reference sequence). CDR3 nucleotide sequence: TGTGCCAGCAGCCGGGACACCTACGAGCAGTACTTC. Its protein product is CASSRDTYEQYF. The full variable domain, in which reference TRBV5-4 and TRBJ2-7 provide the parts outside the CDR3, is ETGVTQSPTHLIKTRGQQVTLRCSSQSGHNTVSWYQQALGQGPQFIFQYYREEENGRGNFPPRFSGLQFPNYSSELNVNALELDDSALYLCASSRDTYEQYFGPGTRLTVT.

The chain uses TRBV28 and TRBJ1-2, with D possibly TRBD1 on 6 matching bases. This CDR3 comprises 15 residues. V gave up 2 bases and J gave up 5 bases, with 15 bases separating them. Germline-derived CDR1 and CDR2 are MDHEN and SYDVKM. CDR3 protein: CASSLVGGQPYGYTF. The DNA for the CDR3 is TGTGCCAGCAGTTTAGTCGGAGGACAGCCTTATGGCTACACCTTC.

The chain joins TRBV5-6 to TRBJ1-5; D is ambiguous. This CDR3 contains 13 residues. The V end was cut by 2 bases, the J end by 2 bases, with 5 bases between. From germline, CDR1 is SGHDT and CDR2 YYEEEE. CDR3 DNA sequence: TGTGCCAGCAGCTTACCGGGCAATCAGCCCCAGCATTTT. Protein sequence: CASSLPGNQPQHF. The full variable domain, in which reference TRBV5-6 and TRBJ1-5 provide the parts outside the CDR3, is DAGVTQSPTHLIKTRGQQVTLRCSPKSGHDTVSWYQQALGQGPQFIFQYYEEEERQRGNFPDRFSGHQFPNYSSELNVNALLLGDSALYLCASSLPGNQPQHFGDGTRLSIL.

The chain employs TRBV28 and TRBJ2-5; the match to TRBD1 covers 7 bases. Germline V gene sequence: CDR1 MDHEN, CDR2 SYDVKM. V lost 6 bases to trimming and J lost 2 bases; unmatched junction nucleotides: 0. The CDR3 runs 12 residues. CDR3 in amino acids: CASSRGQETQYF. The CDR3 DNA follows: TGTGCCAGCAGCAGGGGGCAAGAGACCCAGTACTTC.

CDR3: CASSGLLRDWGQETQYF. For the CDR3, the DNA is TGCGCCAGCAGCGGCTTACTCCGGGACTGGGGTCAAGAGACCCAGTACTTC. The V gene is TRBV5-1, the J gene TRBJ2-5, with TRBD2 as a possible D gene (6 bases). V was cut by 4 bases and J by 2 bases, with 21 bases left in between. The CDR3 contains 17 residues. From germline, CDR1 is SGHRS and CDR2 YFSETQ.

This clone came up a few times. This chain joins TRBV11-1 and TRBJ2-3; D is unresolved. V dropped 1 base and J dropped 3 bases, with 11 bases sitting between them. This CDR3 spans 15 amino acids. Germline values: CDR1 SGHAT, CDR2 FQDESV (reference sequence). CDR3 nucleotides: TGTGCCAGCAGCTTAGTCCCCTCGAGGACAGATACGCAGTATTTT. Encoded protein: CASSLVPSRTDTQYF. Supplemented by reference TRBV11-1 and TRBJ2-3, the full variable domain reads EAEVAQSPRYKITEKSQAVAFWCDPISGHATLYWYRQILGQGPELLVQFQDESVVDDSQLPKDRFSAERLKGVDSTLKIQPAELGDSAMYLCASSLVPSRTDTQYFGPGTRLTVL.

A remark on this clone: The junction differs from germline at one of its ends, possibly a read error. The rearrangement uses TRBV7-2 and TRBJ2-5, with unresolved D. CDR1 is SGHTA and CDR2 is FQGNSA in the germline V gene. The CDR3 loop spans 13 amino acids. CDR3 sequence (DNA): TGTGCCAGCAGCTTAAGACCAGAGGAGACCCGGTACTTC. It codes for CASSLRPEETRYF.

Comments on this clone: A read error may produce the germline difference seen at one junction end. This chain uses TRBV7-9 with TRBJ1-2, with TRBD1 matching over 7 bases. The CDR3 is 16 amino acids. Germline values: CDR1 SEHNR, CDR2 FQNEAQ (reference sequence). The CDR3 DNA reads TGTTCCAGCAGCTTAGCGAAGGGGACAGACGGGAAGGGCTACACCTTC. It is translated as CSSSLAKGTDGKGYTF.

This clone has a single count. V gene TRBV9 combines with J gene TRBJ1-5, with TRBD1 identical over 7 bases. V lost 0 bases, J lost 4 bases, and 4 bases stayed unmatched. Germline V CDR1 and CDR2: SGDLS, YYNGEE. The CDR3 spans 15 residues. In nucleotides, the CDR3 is TGTGCCAGCAGCGTAGGTGGGACAGAAAATCAGCCCCAGCATTTT. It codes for CASSVGGTENQPQHF.

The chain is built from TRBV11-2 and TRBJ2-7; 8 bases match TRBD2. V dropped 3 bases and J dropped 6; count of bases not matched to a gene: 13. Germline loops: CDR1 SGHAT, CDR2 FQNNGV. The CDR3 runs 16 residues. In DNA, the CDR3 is TGTGCCAGCAGCTTCCCGGGGAGTCGCGGGGGGCGCGAGCAGTACTTC. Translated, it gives CASSFPGSRGGREQYF.